The clone carrying this T cell receptor beta chain was counted a few times. Its antigen is undetermined. One end of the junction does not line up with germline, which may come from a read error. Germline CDR1 and CDR2: SEHNR and FQNEAQ (reference sequence). CDR3 size: 15 residues. Two-round multiplex PCR amplified TCR beta CDR3 from genomic DNA. For every TRBV and TRBJ gene, a specific primer was used in first-round PCR. Second-round PCR used universal primers. TCRdb ran MiXCR on the multiplex PCR reads and lists one entry per CDR3 protein. The sample has some 60,000 distinct CDR3 sequences; 26% are singletons. This record belongs to a study of prognosis after radiotherapy for stage I lung cancer. Study overall: Stage I non-small cell lung cancer patients were enrolled from April 2018 to early 2019.

Study findings and constraints: There was no determination made of whether the expanded TCR clones were tumor-specific.

Sequenced material: PBMCs, taken before or after stereotactic body radiation therapy (not recorded which). This chain uses TRBV7-9 with TRBJ2-5; D remains ambiguous. The receptor comes from a donor at least 50 years old with non-small cell lung cancer. CDR3 sequence (DNA): TGTACCAGCAGCTTACAAGCCTCGGGTAGGGAGACCCAGTACTTC. It specifies CTSSLQASGRETQYF.